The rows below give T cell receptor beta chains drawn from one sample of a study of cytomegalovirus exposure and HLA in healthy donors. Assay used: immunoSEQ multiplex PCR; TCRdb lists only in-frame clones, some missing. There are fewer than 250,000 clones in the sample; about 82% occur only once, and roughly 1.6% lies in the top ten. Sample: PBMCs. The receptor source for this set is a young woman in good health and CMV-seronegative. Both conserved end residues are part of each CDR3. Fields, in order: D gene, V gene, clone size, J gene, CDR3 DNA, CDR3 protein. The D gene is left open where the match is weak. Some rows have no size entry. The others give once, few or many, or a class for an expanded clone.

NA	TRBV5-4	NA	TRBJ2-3	TGTGCCAGCAGCTTAGGACTAAGTACAGATACGCAGTATTTT	CASSLGLSTDTQYF
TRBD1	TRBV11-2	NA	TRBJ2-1	TGTGCCAGCACCACCGGACAGGGGGCGTACAATGAGCAGTTCTTC	CASTTGQGAYNEQFF
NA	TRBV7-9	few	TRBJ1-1	TGTGCCAGCAGCTTTACGAGGCAAGACACTGAAGCTTTCTTT	CASSFTRQDTEAFF
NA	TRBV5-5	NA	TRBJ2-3	TGTGCCAGCAGCTTGACTTCTAGCACAGATACGCAGTATTTT	CASSLTSSTDTQYF
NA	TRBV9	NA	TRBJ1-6	TGTGCCAGCGGACTTTCGCGGGGTTATTCTTCACCCCTCCACTTT	CASGLSRGYSSPLHF
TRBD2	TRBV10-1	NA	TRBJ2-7	TGCGCCAGCAGTTCCTCACTAGCGGGAATAGGTGAGCAGTACTTC	CASSSSLAGIGEQYF
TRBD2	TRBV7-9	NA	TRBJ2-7	TGTGCCAGCAGCTTAGCTGAGCGGGGCATCGAGCAGTACTTC	CASSLAERGIEQYF
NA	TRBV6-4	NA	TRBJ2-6	TGTGCCAGCAAAAGCGGACCTGGGGCCAACGTCCTGACTTTC	CASKSGPGANVLTF
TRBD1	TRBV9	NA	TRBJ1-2	TGTGCCAGCAGCTCAAATTGGGGACAGGGGAACTATGGCTACACCTTC	CASSSNWGQGNYGYTF
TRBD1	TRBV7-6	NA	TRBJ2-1	TGTGCCAGCAGCCGCATGACAGGGGACAATGAGCAGTTCTTC	CASSRMTGDNEQFF
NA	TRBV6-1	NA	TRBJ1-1	TGTGCCAGCAGCTTCAGGGTTTTGGCTTTCTTT	CASSFRVLAFF
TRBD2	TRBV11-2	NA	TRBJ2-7	TGTGCCAGCAGCCGGGGGGGCGGAACCTACGAGCAGTACTTC	CASSRGGGTYEQYF
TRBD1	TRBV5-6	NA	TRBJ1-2	TGTGCCAGCAGCTTGGTAGGACAGGGTGACTATGGCTACACCTTC	CASSLVGQGDYGYTF
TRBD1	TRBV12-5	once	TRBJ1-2	TGTGCTAGTGGTTTGCTATTCCCCAACAGGGGTGAAAAAGGCTACACCTTC	CASGLLFPNRGEKGYTF
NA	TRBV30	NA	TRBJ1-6	TGTGCCTGGACAGCCGGGCGGAGGTCACCCCTCCACTTT	CAWTAGRRSPLHF
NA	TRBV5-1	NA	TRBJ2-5	TGCGCCAGCAGCTTGGCCACAGGACAAGAGACCCAGTACTTC	CASSLATGQETQYF
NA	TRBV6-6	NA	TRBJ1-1	TGTGCCAGCAGCCGAAGGGGGATCGCGAACACTGAAGCTTTCTTT	CASSRRGIANTEAFF
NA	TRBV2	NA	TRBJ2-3	TGTGCCAGCATTTTTCGACAGGCCGGCACAGATACGCAGTATTTT	CASIFRQAGTDTQYF
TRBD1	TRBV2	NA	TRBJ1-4	TGTGCCAGCAGAGTCGGGACAGTTGAAAAACTGTTTTTT	CASRVGTVEKLFF
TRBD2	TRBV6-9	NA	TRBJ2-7	TGTGCCAGCAGTTATTCACGGGAGGGCCGGGGTTACGAGCAGTACTTC	CASSYSREGRGYEQYF
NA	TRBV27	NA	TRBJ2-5	TGTGCCAGCAGTTTTACCGGGCAAGAGACCCAGTACTTC	CASSFTGQETQYF
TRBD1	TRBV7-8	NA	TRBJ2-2	TGTGCCAGCAGCTCGACAGGGGGCGACGGGGAGCTGTTTTTT	CASSSTGGDGELFF
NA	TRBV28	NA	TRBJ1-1	TGTGCCAGCAGGGAACAGGGTTTCTACACTGAAGCTTTCTTT	CASREQGFYTEAFF
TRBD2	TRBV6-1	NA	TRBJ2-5	TGTGCCAGCAGTGGTTTGCGGGGGGGCTATCAAGAGACCCAGTACTTC	CASSGLRGGYQETQYF
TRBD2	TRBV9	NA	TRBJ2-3	TGTGCCAGCGGCCAGACTAGCGTCGATACGCAGTATTTT	CASGQTSVDTQYF
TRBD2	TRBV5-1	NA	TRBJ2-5	TGCGCCAGCAGCTTGGCCTCCCGACTAGCGGACGAGACCCAGTACTTC	CASSLASRLADETQYF
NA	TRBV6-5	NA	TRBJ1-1	TGTGCCAGCAGGCGTGACACTGAAGCTTTCTTT	CASRRDTEAFF
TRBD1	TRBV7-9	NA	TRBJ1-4	TGTGCCAGCAGCTTAGGGGGACAGGGGAAGGAAAAACTGTTTTTT	CASSLGGQGKEKLFF
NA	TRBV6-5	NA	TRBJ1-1	TGTGCCAGCAGTTACCTCGGGGGCGGGGGCACTGAAGCTTTCTTT	CASSYLGGGGTEAFF
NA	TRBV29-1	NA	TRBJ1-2	TGCAGCGTTGAAGATCATTGGTCGGACAGCTATGGCTACACCTTC	CSVEDHWSDSYGYTF
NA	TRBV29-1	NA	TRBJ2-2	TGCAGCGTAGAAGAAGGAGGGGCTAACACCGGGGAGCTGTTTTTT	CSVEEGGANTGELFF
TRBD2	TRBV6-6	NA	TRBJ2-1	TGTGCCAGCTACTCTAGCGGGACTTACAATGAGCAGTTCTTC	CASYSSGTYNEQFF
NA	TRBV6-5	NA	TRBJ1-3	TGTGCCAGCAGTTACTCGCGGCAGGGTCACACCATATATTTT	CASSYSRQGHTIYF
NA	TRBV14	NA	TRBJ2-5	TGTGCCAGCAGCCAAGATAGACGGGTCCAAGAGACCCAGTACTTC	CASSQDRRVQETQYF
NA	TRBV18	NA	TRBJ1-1	TGTGCCAGCTCGATGACGGAGGGGCGCGGTGGGGAGGACACTGAAGCTTTCTTT	CASSMTEGRGGEDTEAFF
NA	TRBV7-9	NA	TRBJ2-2	TGTGCCAGCAGCCCCGGACAGTCGAACACCGGGGAGCTGTTTTTT	CASSPGQSNTGELFF
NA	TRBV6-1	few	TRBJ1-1	TGTGCCAGCAGCTCGACAGGATCCGACACTGAAGCTTTCTTT	CASSSTGSDTEAFF
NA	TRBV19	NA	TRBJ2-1	TGTGCCAGTAGTACCGATAGCGACATATACAATGAGCAGTTCTTC	CASSTDSDIYNEQFF
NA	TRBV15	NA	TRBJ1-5	TGTGCCACCAGCAGAGATCAGGGCAGTGGGAATCAGCCCCAGCATTTT	CATSRDQGSGNQPQHF
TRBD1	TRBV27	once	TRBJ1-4	TGTGCCAGCAGTTTACTAGGGGGCTCTGAAAAACTGTTTTTT	CASSLLGGSEKLFF